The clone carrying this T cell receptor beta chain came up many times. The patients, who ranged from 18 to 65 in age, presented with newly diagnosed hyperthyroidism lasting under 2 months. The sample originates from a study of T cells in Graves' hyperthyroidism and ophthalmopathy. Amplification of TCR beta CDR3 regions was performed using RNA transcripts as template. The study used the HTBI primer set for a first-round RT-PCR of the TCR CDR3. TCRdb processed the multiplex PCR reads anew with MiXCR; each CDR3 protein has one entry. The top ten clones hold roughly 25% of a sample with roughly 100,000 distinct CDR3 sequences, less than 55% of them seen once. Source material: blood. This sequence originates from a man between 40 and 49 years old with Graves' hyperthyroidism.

The CDR3 protein is CASSYSFMVSQPQHF. CDR3 DNA: TGTGCCAGCAGTTACTCTTTCATGGTGAGTCAGCCCCAGCATTTT. This chain uses TRBV6-6 with TRBJ1-5; D uncertain. V dropped 0 bases and J dropped 6 bases, with 12 bases sitting between them. Per the germline V gene, CDR1 is MNHNY and CDR2 is SVGAGI (reference sequence). This CDR3 has 15 residues.